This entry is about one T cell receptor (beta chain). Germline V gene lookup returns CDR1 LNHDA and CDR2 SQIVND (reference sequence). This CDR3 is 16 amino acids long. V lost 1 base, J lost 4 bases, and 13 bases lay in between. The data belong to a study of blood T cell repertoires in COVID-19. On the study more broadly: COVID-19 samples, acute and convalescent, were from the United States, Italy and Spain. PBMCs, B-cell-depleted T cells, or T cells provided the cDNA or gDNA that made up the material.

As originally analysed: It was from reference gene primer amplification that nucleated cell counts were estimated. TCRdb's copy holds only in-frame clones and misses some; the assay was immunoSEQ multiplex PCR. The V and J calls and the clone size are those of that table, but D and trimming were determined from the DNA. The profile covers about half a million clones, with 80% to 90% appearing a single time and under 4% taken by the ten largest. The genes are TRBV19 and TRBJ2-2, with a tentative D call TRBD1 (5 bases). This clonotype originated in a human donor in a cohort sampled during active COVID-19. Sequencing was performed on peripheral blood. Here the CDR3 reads CASSIGRQPTTGELFF. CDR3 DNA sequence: TGTGCCAGTAGTATAGGTAGACAGCCTACCACCGGGGAGCTGTTTTTT.